This note documents a single T cell receptor beta chain sequence. This sample was included in a study of blood T cell repertoires in COVID-19. V gave up 2 bases and J gave up 4 bases, with 8 bases separating them. The CDR3 consists of 13 residues. Germline V gives CDR1 SGHAT, CDR2 FQNNGV. A Seattle source enrolled patients during active infection and followed them longitudinally. Per the study methods: Reference gene primer amplification yielded estimated nucleated cell counts. Assay used: immunoSEQ multiplex PCR; TCRdb lists only in-frame clones, some missing. V, J and clone size reflect that table, while D and trimming were determined from the DNA. The data show roughly 70,000 clones, 90% to 95% seen once.

J is TRBJ1-2 and V is TRBV11-2, with a tentative D call TRBD1 (5 bases). Sequenced input: peripheral blood. The receptor was derived from a man aged 45 to 65 with COVID-19, enrolled during active disease. The CDR3: CASSLRGGYGYTF. For the CDR3, the DNA is TGTGCCAGCAGCTTAAGGGGTGGCTATGGCTACACCTTC.